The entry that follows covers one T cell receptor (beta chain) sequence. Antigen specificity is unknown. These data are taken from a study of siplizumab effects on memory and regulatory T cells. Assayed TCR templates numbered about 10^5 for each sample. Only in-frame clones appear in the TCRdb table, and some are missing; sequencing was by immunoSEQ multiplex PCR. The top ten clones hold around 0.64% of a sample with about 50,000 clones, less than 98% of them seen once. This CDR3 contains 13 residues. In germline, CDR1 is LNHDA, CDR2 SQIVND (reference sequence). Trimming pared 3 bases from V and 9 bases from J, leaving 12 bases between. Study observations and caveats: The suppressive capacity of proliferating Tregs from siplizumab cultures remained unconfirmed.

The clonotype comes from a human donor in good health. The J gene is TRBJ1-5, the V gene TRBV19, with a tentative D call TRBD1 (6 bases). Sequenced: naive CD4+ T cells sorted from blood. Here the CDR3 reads CASSIRQVPPQHF. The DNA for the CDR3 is TGTGCCAGTAGTATTAGACAGGTACCGCCCCAGCATTTT.